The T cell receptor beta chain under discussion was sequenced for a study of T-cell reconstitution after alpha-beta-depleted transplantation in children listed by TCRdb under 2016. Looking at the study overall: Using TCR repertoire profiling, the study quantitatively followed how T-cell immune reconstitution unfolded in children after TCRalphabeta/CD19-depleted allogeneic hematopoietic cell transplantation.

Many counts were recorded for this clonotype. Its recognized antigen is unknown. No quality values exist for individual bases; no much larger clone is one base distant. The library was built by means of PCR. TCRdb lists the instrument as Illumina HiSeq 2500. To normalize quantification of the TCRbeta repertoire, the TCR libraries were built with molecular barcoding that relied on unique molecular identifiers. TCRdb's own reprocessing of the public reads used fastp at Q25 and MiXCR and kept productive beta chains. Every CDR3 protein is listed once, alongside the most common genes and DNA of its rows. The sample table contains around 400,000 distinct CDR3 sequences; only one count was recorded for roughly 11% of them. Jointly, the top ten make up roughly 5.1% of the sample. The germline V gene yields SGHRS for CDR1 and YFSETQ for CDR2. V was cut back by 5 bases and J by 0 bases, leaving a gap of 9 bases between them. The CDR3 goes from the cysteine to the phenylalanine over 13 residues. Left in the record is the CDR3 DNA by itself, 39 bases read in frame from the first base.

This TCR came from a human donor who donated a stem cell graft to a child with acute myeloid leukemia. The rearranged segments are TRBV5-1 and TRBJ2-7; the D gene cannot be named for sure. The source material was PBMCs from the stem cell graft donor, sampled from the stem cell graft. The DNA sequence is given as TGCGCCAGCAGAGACACCGACTCCTACGAGCAGTACTTC. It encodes CASRDTDSYEQYF.